Listed here is a single T cell receptor (beta chain). Purity exceeded 98% in all sorted populations. The CDR3 sequence is 13 residues long. Germline CDR1 is MDHEN and CDR2 is SYDVKM. The germline V and J ends were trimmed by 2 bases and 8 bases, with 9 bases remaining between them. This sample is drawn from a study of beta chain features in type 1 diabetes. What was sequenced were expressed TCRB transcripts, since all of the isolated RNA had been reverse transcribed. Libraries were prepared by immunoSEQ multiplex PCR; TCRdb keeps only in-frame clonotypes and omits some of them. This table holds about 450,000 clones, about an eighth found once.

The specimen was naive CD4+ T cells from blood. This receptor was obtained from a woman aged 18-29 years in good health. The genes are TRBV28 and TRBJ1-4; D call uncertain. The CDR3 nucleotides are TGTGCCAGCAGTTTAAGAGCAGGAGAAAAACTGTTTTTT. Protein product: CASSLRAGEKLFF.